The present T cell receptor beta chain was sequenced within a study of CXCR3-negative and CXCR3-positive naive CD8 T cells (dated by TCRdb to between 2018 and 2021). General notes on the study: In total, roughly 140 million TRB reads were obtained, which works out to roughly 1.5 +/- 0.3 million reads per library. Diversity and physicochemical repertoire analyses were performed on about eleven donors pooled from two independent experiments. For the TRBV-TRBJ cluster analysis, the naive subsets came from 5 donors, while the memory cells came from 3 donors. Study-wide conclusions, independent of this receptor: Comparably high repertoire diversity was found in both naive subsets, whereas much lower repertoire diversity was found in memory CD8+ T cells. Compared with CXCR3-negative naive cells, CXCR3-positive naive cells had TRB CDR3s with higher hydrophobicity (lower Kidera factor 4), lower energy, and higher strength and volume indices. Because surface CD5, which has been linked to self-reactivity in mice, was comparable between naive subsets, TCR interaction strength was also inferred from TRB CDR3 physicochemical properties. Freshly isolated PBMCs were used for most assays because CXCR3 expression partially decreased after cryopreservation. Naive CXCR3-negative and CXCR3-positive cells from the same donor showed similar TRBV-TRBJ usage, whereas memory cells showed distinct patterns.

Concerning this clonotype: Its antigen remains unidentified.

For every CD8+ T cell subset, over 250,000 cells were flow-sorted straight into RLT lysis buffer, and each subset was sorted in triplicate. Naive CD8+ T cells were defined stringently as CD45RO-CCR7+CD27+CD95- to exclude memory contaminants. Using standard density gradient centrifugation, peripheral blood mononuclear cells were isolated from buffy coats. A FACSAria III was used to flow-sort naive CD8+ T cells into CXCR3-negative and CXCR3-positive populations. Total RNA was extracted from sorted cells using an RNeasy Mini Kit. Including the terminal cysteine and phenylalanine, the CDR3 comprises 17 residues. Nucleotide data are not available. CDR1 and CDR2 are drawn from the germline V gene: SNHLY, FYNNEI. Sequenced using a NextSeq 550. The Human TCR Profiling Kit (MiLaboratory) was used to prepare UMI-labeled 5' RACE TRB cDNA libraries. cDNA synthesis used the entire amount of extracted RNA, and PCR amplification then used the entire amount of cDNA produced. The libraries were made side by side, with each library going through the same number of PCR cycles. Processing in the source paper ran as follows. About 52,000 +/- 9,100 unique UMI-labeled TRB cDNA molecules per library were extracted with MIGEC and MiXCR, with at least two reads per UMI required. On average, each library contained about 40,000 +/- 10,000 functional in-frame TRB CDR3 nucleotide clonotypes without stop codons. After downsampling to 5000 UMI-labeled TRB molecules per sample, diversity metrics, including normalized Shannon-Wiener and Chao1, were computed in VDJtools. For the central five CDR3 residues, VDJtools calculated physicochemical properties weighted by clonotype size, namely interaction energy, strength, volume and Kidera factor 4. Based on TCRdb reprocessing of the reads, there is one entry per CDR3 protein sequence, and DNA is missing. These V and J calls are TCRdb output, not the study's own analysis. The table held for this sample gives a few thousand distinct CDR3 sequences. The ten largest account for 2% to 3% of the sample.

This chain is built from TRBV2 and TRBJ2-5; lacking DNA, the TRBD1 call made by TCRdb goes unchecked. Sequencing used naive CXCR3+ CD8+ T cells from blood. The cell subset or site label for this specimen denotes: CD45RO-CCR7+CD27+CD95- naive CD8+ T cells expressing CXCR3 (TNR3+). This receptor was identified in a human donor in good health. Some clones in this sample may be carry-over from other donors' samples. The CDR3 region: CASSESVAPLTGKTQYF.